What follows is one T cell receptor beta chain and its context. The antigen is undetermined. The data stem from a study of cytomegalovirus exposure and HLA in healthy donors. Study-wide points: It was reportedly the case that the classifier diagnosed cytomegalovirus status with high specificity and sensitivity. When analyzed later, the rates of TCR association showed variation by HLA locus, with DRB1 the most and HLA-C the fewest. What a later analysis reportedly showed was that an Asian-associated ancestry cluster had fewer N-insertions than the roughly 700-donor mean.

PCR primers comprised 60 Vbeta and 13 Jbeta primers. TCRdb keeps only in-frame clones here, not all; method: immunoSEQ multiplex PCR. The repertoire holds some 140,000 clones, with 70% to 80% as singletons. CDR1 is MNHEY, CDR2 SVGAGI, per germline. The V gene lost 4 bases and the J gene lost 4 bases, with 10 bases spanning the gap. The CDR3 sequence is 13 residues long. The V and J genes are TRBV6-5 and TRBJ2-5, with D maybe TRBD1 (5 bases). The receptor's source is a woman aged 60-75 years in good health and CMV-seronegative. Sequencing was done on a sample of PBMCs. The CDR3 DNA follows: TGTGCCAGCAGTTTTGACAGCCTAGAGACCCAGTACTTC. Translating gives CASSFDSLETQYF.